This TCR beta chain derives from a study of cytomegalovirus exposure and HLA in healthy donors. Study-wide results and caveats: Donors were assumed by presence/absence analyses to have roughly uniform sequencing depth.

Germline V gene sequence: CDR1 SGHTA, CDR2 FQGNSA. V dropped 1 base and J dropped 5; count of bases not matched to a gene: 8. The CDR3 consists of 16 residues. This PCR relied on a set of 60 Vbeta primers and 13 Jbeta primers. Sequenced by immunoSEQ multiplex PCR; TCRdb stores in-frame clones only, minus some. The top ten clones hold roughly 6% of a sample with fewer than 250,000 clones, about 80% of them seen once. Points on this clone: Its matching antigen is unknown.

The chain links TRBV7-2 to TRBJ2-5; 9 positions match TRBD2. The specimen was PBMCs. This TCR came from a man aged 40-49 years in good health and CMV-seropositive. CDR3 DNA: TGTGCCAGCAGCTTAGGGGGACTAGCAATCAGGGAGACCCAGTACTTC. This gives the protein CASSLGGLAIRETQYF.